One T cell receptor beta chain is described in this entry. The sample is drawn from a study of blood T cell repertoires in COVID-19. Study as a whole: Both acute and convalescent COVID-19 samples were obtained from the United States, Italy and Spain. T cells, B-cell-depleted T cells, or PBMCs provided the cDNA or gDNA that served as material.

J lost 5 bases, V lost 0 bases, and 13 bases had no gene match. This CDR3 is built from 18 residues. Germline V gives CDR1 SEHNR, CDR2 FQNEAQ (reference sequence). As handled by the study authors: For nucleated cells, counts were estimated from reference gene primer amplification. Libraries were prepared by immunoSEQ multiplex PCR; TCRdb keeps only in-frame clonotypes and omits some of them. V, J and clone size were drawn from that table, and D and trimming were deduced from the DNA. The data contain about 46,000 clones, more than 75% of them singletons. The sample taken for sequencing was peripheral blood. V and J are TRBV7-9 and TRBJ2-5, with 9 bases matching TRBD2. The clonotype comes from a human donor in a cohort sampled during active COVID-19. CDR3 amino acids: CASSLASASGTPRETQYF. CDR3 DNA sequence: TGTGCCAGCAGCTTAGCATCGGCTAGCGGGACACCCCGGGAGACCCAGTACTTC.